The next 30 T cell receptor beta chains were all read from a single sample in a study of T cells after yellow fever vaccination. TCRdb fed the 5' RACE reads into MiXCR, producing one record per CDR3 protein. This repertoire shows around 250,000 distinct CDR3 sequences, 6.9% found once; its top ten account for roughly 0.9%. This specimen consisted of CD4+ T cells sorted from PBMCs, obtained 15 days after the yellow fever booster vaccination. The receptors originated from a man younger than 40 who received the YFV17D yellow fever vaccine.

The CDR3 protein is CASSLGTTMNTEAFF. In nucleotides, the CDR3 is TGTGCCAGCAGCTTAGGGACAACCATGAACACTGAAGCTTTCTTT. V is TRBV7-2 and J is TRBJ1-1; possible D gene TRBD1, 5 bases. This CDR3 has 15 residues. Germline V gene sequence: CDR1 SGHTA, CDR2 FQGNSA. Trimming cost V 1 base and J 0 bases, with 9 bases left between them.

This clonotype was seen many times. The CDR3 here is CASSLDQPDTQYF. CDR3 in DNA: TGTGCCAGCAGCTTAGATCAGCCAGATACGCAGTATTTT. The chain joins TRBV11-2 to TRBJ2-3; D ambiguous. The germline gives CDR1 SGHAT, CDR2 FQNNGV. The CDR3 is 13 residues long. V was shortened by 0 bases and J by 4 bases, with 5 bases between the two germline ends.

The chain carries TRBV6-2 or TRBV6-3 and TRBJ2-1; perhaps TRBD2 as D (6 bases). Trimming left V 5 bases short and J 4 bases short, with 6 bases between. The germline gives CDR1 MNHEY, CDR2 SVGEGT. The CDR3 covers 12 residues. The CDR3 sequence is CASSGTYNEQFF. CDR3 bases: TGTGCCAGCAGTGGGACTTACAATGAGCAGTTCTTC.

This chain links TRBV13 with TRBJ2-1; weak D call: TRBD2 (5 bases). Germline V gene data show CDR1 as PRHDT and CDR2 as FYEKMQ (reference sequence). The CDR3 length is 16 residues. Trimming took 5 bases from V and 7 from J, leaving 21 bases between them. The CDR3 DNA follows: TGTGCCAGCAGCATGAGGACTGGGCCTTACGATAATGAGCAGTTCTTC. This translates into CASSMRTGPYDNEQFF.

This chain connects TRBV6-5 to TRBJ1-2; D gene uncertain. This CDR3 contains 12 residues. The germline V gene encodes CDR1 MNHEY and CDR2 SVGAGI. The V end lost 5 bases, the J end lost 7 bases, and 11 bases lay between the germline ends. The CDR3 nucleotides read TGTGCCAGCAGTAATACCAGGAGTGGCTACACCTTC. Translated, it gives CASSNTRSGYTF.

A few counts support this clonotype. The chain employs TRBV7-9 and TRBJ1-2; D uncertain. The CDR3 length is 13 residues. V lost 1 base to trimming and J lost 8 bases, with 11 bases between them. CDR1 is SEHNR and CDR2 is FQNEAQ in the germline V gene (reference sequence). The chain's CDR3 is CASSLGPIWGYTF. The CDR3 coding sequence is TGTGCCAGCAGCTTAGGCCCAATCTGGGGCTACACCTTC.

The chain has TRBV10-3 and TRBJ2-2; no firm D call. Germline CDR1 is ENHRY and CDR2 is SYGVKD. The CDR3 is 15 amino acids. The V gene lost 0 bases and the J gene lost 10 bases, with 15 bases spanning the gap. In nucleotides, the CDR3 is TGTGCCATCAGTGAGTCGGCGGCGGACGCCGTGGAGCTGTTTTTT. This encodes CAISESAADAVELFF.

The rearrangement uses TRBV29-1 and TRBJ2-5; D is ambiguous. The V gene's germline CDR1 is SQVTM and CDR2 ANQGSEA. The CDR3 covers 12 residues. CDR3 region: CSSKNWEGTQYF. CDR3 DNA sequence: TGCTCCTCTAAAAATTGGGAAGGGACCCAGTACTTC.

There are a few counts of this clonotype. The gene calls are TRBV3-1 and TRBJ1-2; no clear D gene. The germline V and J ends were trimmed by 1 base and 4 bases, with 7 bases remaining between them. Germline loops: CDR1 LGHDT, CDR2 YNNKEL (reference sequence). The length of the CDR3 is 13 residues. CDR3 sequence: CASSQGSPYGYTF. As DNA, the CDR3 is TGTGCCAGCAGCCAAGGGTCACCCTATGGCTACACCTTC.

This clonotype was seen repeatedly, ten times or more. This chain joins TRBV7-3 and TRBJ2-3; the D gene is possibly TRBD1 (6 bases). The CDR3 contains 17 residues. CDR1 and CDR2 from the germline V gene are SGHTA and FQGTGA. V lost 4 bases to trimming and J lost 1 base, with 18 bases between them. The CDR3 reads CASSYSRDIKGTDTQYF. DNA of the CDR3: TGTGCCAGCAGCTATTCCCGGGACATCAAGGGCACAGATACGCAGTATTTT.

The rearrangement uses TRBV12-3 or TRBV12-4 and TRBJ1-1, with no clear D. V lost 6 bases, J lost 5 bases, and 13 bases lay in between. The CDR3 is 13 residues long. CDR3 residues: CASRPGGETEAFF. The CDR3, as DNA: TGTGCCAGCAGGCCCGGCGGGGAAACTGAAGCTTTCTTT.

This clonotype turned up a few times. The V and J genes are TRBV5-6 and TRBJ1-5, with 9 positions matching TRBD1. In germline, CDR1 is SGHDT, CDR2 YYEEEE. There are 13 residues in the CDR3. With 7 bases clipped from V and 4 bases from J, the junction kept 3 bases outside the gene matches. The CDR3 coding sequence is TGTGCCAGCGGACAGGGGCTAAATCAGCCCCAGCATTTT. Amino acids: CASGQGLNQPQHF.

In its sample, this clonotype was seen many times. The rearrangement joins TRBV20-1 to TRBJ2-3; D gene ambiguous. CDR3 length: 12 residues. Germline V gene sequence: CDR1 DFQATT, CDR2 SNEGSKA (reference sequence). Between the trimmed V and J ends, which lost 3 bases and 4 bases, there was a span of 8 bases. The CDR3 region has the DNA TGCAGTGCTAGTAGGTTCGCAGATACGCAGTATTTT. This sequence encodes CSASRFADTQYF.

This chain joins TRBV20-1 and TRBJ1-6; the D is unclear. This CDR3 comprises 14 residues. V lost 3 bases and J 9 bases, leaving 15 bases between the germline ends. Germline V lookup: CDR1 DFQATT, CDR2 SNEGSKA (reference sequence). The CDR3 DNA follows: TGCAGTGCTAGTACGGTGACGTTTAGTTCACCCCTCCACTTT. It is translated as CSASTVTFSSPLHF.

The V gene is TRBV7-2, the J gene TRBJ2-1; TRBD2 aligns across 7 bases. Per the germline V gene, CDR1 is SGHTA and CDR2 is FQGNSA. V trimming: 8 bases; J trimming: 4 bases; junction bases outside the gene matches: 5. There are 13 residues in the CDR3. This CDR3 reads CASGNSGYNEQFF. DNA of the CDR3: TGTGCCAGCGGTAATAGCGGGTACAATGAGCAGTTCTTC.

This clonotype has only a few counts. The CDR3 DNA reads as TGTGCCAGCAGCCCGGGCACGGGTGGGCCCCAGCATTTT. Its protein product is CASSPGTGGPQHF. The chain recombines TRBV14 with TRBJ1-5; D is unresolved. CDR3 length: 13 residues. V lost 4 bases and J lost 9, with 13 bases in between. Germline V gene lookup returns CDR1 SGHDN and CDR2 FVKESK.

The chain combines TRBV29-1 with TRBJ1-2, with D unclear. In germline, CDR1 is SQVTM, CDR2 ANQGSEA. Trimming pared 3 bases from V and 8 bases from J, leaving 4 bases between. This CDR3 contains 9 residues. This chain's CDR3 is CSVDGGYTF. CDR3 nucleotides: TGCAGCGTTGACGGGGGCTACACCTTC.

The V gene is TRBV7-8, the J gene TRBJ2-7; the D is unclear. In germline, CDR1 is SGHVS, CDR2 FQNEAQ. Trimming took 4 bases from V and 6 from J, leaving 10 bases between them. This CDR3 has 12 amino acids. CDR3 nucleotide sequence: TGTGCCAGCAGCTCCCAGATTGCCGAGCAGTACTTC. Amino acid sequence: CASSSQIAEQYF.

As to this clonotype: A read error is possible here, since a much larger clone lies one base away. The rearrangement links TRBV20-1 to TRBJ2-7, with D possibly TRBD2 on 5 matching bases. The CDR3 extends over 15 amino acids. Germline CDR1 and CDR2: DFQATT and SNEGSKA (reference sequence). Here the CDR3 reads CSVPDEGRSGYEQYF. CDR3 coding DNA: TGCAGCGTTCCGGACGAGGGCAGGTCCGGGTACGAGCAGTACTTC.

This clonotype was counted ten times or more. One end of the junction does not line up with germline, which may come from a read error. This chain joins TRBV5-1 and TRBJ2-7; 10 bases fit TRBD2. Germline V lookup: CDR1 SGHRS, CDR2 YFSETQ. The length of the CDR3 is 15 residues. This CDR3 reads CASSPRTSGSYEQYF. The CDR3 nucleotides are TGTGCCAGCAGCCCCCGGACTAGCGGCTCCTACGAGCAGTACTTC.

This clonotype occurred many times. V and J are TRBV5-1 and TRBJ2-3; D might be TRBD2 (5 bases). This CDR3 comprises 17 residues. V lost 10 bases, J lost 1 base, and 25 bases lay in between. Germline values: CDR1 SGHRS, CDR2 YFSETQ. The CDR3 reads CAGSLANGGLGTDTQYF. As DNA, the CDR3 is TGCGCCGGGTCACTGGCTAACGGAGGACTTGGCACAGATACGCAGTATTTT.

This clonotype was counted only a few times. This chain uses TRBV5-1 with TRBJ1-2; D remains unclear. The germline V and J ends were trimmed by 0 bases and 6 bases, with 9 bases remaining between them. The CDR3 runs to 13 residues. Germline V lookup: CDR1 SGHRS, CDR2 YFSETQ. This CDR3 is CASSLGEGNGYTF. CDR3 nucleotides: TGCGCCAGCAGCTTGGGAGAGGGCAATGGCTACACCTTC.

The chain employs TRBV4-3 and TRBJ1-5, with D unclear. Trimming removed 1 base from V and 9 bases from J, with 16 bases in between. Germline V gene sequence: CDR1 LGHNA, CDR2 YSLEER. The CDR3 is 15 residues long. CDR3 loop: CASSQGFDHVGPQHF. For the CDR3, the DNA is TGCGCCAGCAGCCAAGGGTTTGATCACGTAGGGCCCCAGCATTTT.

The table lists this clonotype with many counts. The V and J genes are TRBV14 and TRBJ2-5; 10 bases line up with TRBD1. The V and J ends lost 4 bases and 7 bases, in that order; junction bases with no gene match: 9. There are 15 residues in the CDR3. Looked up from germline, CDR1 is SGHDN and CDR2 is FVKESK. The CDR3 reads CASSPGTGVTVTQYF. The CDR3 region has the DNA TGTGCCAGCAGCCCCGGGACAGGGGTTACGGTGACCCAGTACTTC.

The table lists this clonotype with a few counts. CDR3 protein: CASSQWDRGLAGVLLYNEQFF. The CDR3 DNA sequence: TGCGCCAGCAGTCAATGGGACAGGGGACTAGCGGGAGTCCTCCTGTACAATGAGCAGTTCTTC. The chain joins TRBV23-1 to TRBJ2-1; 14 positions agree with TRBD2. TRBV23-1 is classed as an ORF, of uncertain function. Trimming at V came to 1 base and at J to 4 bases, leaving 15 bases not matched to a gene. The CDR3 is 21 amino acids.

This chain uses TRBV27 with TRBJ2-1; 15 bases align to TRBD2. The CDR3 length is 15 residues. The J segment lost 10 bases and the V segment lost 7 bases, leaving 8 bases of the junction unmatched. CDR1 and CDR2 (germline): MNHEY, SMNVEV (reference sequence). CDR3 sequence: CASTQGLAGGGEQFF. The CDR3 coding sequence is TGTGCCAGCACCCAGGGACTAGCGGGAGGAGGAGAGCAGTTCTTC.

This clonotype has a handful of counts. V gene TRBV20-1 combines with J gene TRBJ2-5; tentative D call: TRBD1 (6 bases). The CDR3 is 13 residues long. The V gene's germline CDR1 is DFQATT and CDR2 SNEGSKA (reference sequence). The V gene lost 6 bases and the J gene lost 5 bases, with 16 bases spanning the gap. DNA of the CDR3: TGCAGTGCCGGTTGGGGGCCGGGGGAGACCCAGTACTTC. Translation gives CSAGWGPGETQYF.

DNA of the CDR3: TGTGCCAGCAGCCCTAGACCATACAATGAGCAGTTCTTC. Protein: CASSPRPYNEQFF. The chain employs TRBV7-9 and TRBJ2-1; no clear D gene. The V and J ends lost 5 bases and 4 bases respectively, with 9 bases between them. Germline loops: CDR1 SEHNR, CDR2 FQNEAQ (reference sequence). This CDR3 comprises 13 residues.

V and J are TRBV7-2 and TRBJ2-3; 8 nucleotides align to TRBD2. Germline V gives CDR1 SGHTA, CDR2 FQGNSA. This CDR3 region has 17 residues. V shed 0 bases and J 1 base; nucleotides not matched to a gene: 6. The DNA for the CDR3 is TGTGCCAGCAGCTTAGCGTTGAGCGGGAGTGGCACAGATACGCAGTATTTT. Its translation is CASSLALSGSGTDTQYF.

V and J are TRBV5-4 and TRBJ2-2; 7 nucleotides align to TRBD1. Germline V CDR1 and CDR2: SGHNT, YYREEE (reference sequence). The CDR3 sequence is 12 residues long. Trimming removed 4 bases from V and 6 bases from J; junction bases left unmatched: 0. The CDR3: CASSDRAGELFF. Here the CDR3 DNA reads TGTGCCAGCAGCGACAGGGCCGGGGAGCTGTTTTTT.